A selection of T cell receptor beta chains follows, all from one sample in a study of blood T cell repertoires in COVID-19. Assay used: immunoSEQ multiplex PCR; TCRdb lists only in-frame clones, some missing. The table has 150,000 to 200,000 clones, 75% to 90% seen once. The sample taken for sequencing was peripheral blood. Source of these receptors: a human donor with active or convalescent COVID-19. The donor label of this sample is uncertain. Each CDR3 is given without its conserved first and last residue. Clone size is stated in some rows and not others, as once, few, many or a class when expanded.

once	TRBV7-9	TRBJ1-4	ASSLAGPAGEKLF
.	TRBV4-2	TRBJ1-2	ASKSAGDGYT
.	TRBV5-1	TRBJ1-2	ASSIEGGRYGYT
.	TRBV2	TRBJ2-2	ASRGTSGGTSTGELF
.	TRBV5-4	TRBJ2-3	ASGQQRTSGSGLTDTQY
few	TRBV5-3	TRBJ2-1	AEATEGANEQF
.	TRBV2	TRBJ1-6	ASSEDRGGNSPLH
once	TRBV18	TRBJ2-5	ASSARETQY
.	TRBV6-2/TRBV6-3	TRBJ2-5	ASSQQGAHETQY
.	TRBV5-1	TRBJ2-3	ASSLNPGLAGGTDTQY
.	TRBV28	TRBJ1-5	ASSARDRVAQPQH
.	TRBV7-6	TRBJ2-1	ASSFGGTEQF
.	TRBV13	TRBJ1-1	ASSLGHRGRPEAF
.	TRBV19	TRBJ2-1	ASSKQGYNEQF
.	TRBV2	TRBJ1-4	ASRRDRATNEKLF
few	TRBV4-2	TRBJ2-7	ASSQDEGTGASSYEQY
.	TRBV6-5	TRBJ2-3	ASSSFRGRGPDTQY
.	TRBV19	TRBJ2-3	ASLRTSGTADTQY
once	TRBV6-5	TRBJ1-5	ASTPSGFGNQPQH
.	TRBV10-3	TRBJ2-7	AISDVGGLYEQY
.	TRBV30	TRBJ1-2	AWSVLRTGGGYGYT
.	TRBV5-1	TRBJ1-5	ASSPGSPYQPQH
.	TRBV19	TRBJ1-1	ASSIRDREGTEAF
.	TRBV29-1	TRBJ1-6	SVASGESSPLH
.	TRBV4-3	TRBJ1-2	ASSQDAARASYGYT
.	TRBV7-9	TRBJ2-1	ASTPGTSGLNEQF
.	TRBV5-1	TRBJ2-5	ASSLGGGRQETQY
.	TRBV5-4	TRBJ1-1	ASSFRGSNTEAF
.	TRBV5-4	TRBJ1-1	ASSTSGGMNTEAF
.	TRBV6-4	TRBJ2-1	ASSEGQGVEQF
few	TRBV28	TRBJ2-1	ASRMRTGEF
.	TRBV24-1	TRBJ2-3	ATSDLGGDTRDSTDTQY
once	TRBV12-5	TRBJ2-1	ASGLGQGWSSYNEQF
.	TRBV5-4	TRBJ2-5	ASSLAMGGQEETQY
.	TRBV12-1	TRBJ2-7	ASSHHSEDRSSYEQY
.	TRBV15	TRBJ2-3	ATSAQEDTQY
.	TRBV28	TRBJ2-3	ASSLGGSRADTQY
.	TRBV15	TRBJ1-1	ATSRDLRGRENTEAF
once	TRBV6-2/TRBV6-3	TRBJ2-7	ASSYSTRSSVEAEQY
.	TRBV19	TRBJ2-3	ASSIAPPGTSGETDTQY
.	TRBV10-3	TRBJ2-7	AISEAAGEQY